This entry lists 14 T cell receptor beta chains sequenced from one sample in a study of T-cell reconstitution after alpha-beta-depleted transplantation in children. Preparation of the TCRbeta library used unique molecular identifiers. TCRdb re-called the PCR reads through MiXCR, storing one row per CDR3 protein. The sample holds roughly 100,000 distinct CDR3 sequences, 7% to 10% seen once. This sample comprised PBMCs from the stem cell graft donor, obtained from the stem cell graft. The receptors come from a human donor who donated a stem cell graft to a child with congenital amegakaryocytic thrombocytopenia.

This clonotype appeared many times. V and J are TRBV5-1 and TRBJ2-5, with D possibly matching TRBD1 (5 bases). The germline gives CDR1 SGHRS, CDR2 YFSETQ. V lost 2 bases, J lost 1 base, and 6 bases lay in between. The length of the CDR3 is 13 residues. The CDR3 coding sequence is TGCGCCAGCAGCTTCCAGGGCCAAGAGACCCAGTACTTC. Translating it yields CASSFQGQETQYF. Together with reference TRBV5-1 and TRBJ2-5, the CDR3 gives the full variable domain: KAGVTQTPRYLIKTRGQQVTLSCSPISGHRSVSWYQQTPGQGLQFLFEYFSETQRNKGNFPGRFSGRQFSNSRSEMNVSTLELGDSALYLCASSFQGQETQYFGPGTRLLVL.

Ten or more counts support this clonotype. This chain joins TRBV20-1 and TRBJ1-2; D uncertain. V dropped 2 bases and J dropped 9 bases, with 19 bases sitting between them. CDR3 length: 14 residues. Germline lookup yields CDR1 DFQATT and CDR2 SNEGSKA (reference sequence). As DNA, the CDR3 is TGCAGTGCTAGATCGGGCCCGGGCCGCGGGAGCTACACCTTC. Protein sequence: CSARSGPGRGSYTF.

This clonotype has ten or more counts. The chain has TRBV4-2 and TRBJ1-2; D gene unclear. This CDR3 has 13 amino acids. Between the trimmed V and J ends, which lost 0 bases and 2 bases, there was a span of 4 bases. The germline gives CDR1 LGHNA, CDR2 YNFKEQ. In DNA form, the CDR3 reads TGTGCCAGCAGCCAAGACGTCAACTATGGCTACACCTTC. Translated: CASSQDVNYGYTF.

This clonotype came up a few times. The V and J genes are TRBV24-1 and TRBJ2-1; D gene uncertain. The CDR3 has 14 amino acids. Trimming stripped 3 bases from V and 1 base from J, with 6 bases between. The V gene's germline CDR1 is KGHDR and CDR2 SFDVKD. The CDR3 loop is CATSDVVSYNEQFF. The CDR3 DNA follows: TGTGCCACCAGTGATGTTGTATCCTACAATGAGCAGTTCTTC.

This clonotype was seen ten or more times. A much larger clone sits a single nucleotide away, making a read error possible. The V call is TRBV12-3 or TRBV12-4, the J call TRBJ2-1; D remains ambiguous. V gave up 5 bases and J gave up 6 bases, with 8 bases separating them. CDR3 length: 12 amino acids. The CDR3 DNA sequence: TGTGCCAGCAGTCTTTCCCCCAATGAGCAGTTCTTC. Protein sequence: CASSLSPNEQFF.

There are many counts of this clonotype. The CDR3 sequence: CASSPPPLSYEQYF. The CDR3 bases are TGTGCCAGCAGCCCGCCACCCCTATCCTACGAGCAGTACTTC. The chain carries TRBV7-2 and TRBJ2-7; D ambiguous. Germline CDR1 and CDR2: SGHTA and FQGNSA. V was shortened by 5 bases and J by 1 base, with 12 bases between the two germline ends. CDR3 length: 14 amino acids.

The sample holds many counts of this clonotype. CDR3 DNA sequence: TGCAGCGTCAACGAGTGGGAGACCCAGTACTTC. Its protein is CSVNEWETQYF. The chain is built from TRBV29-1 and TRBJ2-5; unclear D gene. There are 11 residues in the CDR3. The V end lost 6 bases, the J end lost 5 bases, and 10 bases lay between the germline ends. Looked up from germline, CDR1 is SQVTM and CDR2 is ANQGSEA. The variable domain in full, with the rest retrieved from reference TRBV29-1 and TRBJ2-5, is SAVISQKPSRDICQRGTSLTIQCQVDSQVTMMFWYRQQPGQSLTLIATANQGSEATYESGFVIDKFPISRPNLTFSTLTVSNMSPEDSSIYLCSVNEWETQYFGPGTRLLVL.

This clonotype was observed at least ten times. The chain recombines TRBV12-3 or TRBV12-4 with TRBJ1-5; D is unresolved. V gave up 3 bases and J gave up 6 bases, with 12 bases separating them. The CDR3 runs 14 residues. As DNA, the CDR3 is TGTGCCAGCAGTTTTGCGGAGTCCGGTCAGCCCCAGCATTTT. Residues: CASSFAESGQPQHF.

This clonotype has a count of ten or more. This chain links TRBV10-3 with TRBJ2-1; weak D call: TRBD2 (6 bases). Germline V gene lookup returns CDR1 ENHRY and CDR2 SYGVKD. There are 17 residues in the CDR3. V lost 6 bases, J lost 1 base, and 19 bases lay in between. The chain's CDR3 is CAISPDPGLASYNEQFF. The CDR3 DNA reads TGTGCCATCAGCCCCGACCCGGGACTCGCATCCTACAATGAGCAGTTCTTC.

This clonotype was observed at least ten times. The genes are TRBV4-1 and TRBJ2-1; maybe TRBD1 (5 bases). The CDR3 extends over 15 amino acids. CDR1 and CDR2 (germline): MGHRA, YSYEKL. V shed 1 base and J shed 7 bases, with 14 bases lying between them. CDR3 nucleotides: TGCGCCAGCAGCCAAGGCTACCCGGCAGGGAATGAGCAGTTCTTC. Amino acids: CASSQGYPAGNEQFF.

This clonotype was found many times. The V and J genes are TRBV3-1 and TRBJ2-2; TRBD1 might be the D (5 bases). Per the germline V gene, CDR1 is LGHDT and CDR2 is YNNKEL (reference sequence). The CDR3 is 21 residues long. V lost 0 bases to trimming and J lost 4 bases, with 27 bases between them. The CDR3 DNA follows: TGTGCCAGCAGCCAAGATAACTGGACGGTAAAGACAGCTAGGACCACCGGGGAGCTGTTTTTT. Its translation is CASSQDNWTVKTARTTGELFF.

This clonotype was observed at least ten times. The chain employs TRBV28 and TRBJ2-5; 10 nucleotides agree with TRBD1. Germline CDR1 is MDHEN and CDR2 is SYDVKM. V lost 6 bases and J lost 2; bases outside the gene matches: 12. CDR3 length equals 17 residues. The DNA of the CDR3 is TGTGCCAGCAGCACCTCGACAGGGGGCATCGGGCAAGAGACCCAGTACTTC. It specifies CASSTSTGGIGQETQYF. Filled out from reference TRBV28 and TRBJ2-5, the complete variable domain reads DVKVTQSSRYLVKRTGEKVFLECVQDMDHENMFWYRQDPGLGLRLIYFSYDVKMKEKGDIPEGYSVSREKKERFSLILESASTNQTSMYLCASSTSTGGIGQETQYFGPGTRLLVL.

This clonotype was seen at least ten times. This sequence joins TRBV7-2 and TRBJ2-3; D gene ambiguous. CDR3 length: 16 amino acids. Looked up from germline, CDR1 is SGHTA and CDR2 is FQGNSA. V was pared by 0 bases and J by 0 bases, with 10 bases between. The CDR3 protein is CASSLAPSSSTDTQYF. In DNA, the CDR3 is TGTGCCAGCAGCTTAGCCCCCTCATCTAGCACAGATACGCAGTATTTT.

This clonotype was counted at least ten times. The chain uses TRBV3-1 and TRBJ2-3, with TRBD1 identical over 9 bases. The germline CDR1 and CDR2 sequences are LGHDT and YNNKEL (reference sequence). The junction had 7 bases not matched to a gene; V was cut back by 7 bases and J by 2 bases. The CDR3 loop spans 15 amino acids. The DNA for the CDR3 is TGTGCCAGCACCCCCCGGGACAGGGACACAGATACGCAGTATTTT. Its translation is CASTPRDRDTDTQYF.